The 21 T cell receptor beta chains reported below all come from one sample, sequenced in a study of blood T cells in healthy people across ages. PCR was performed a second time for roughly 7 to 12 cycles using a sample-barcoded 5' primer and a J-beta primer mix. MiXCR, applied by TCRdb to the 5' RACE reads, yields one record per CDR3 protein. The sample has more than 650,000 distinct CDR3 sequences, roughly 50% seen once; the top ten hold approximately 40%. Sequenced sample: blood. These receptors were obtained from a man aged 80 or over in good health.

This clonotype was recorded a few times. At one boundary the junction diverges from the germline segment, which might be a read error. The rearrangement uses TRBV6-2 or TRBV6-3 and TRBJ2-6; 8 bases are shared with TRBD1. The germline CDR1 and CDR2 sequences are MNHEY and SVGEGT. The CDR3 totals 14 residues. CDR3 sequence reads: CASHIPTGANVLTF. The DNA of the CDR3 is TGTGCCAGTCACATACCGACAGGGGCAAACGTCCTGACTTTC.

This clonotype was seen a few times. The CDR3 sequence is CSARNRVGTDTQYF. CDR3 bases: TGCAGTGCTAGGAACAGGGTGGGCACAGATACGCAGTATTTT. V usage is TRBV20-1 and J usage is TRBJ2-3; possible D gene TRBD1, 6 bases. Deletions cut 3 bases from V and 1 base from J, with 11 bases between. The CDR3 is 14 residues long. Germline lookup yields CDR1 DFQATT and CDR2 SNEGSKA (reference sequence).

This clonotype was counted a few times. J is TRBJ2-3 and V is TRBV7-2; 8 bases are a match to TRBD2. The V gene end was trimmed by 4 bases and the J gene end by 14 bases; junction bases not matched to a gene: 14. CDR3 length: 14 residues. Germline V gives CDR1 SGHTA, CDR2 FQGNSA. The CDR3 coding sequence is TGTGCCAGCAGCTCGGGACTAGGACGCAGATACGCGTATTTT. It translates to CASSSGLGRRYAYF.

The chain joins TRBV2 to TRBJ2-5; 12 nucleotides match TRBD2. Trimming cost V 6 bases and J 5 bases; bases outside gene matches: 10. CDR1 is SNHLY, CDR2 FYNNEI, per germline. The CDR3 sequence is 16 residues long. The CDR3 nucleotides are TGTGCCAGCAGGGGGATGACTAGCGGGAGTGGTGAGACCCAGTACTTC. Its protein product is CASRGMTSGSGETQYF.

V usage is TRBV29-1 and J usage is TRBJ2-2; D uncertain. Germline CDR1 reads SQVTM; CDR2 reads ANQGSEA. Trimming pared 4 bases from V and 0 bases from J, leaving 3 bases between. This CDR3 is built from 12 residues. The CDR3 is CSVVPNTGELFF. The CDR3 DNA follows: TGCAGCGTTGTGCCGAACACCGGGGAGCTGTTTTTT.

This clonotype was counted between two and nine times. The CDR3 reads CSVVRGTHEQFF. Here the CDR3 DNA reads TGCAGCGTTGTGAGGGGGACACATGAGCAGTTCTTC. J is TRBJ2-1 and V is TRBV29-1; D possibly corresponds to TRBD1 (6 bases). The V end was cut by 4 bases, the J end by 8 bases, with 12 bases between. CDR1 and CDR2 from the germline V gene are SQVTM and ANQGSEA. CDR3 length equals 12 residues.

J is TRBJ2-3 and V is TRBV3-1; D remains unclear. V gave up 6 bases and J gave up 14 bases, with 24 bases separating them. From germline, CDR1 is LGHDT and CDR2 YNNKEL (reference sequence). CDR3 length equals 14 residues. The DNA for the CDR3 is TGTGCCAGCAGACAAAGAGGAACCAGTAGATACGCGTATTTT. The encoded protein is CASRQRGTSRYAYF.

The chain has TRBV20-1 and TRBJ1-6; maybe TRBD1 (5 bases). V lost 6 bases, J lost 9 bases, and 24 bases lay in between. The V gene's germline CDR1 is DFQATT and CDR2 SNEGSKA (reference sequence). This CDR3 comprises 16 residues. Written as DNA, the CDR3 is TGCAGTGCACCCGGATCGTGGGACTGGTGGAGTTCACCCCTCCACTTT. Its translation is CSAPGSWDWWSSPLHF.

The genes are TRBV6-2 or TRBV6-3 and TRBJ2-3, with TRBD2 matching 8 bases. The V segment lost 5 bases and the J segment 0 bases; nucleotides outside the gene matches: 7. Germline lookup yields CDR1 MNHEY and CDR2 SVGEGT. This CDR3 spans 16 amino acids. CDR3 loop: CASSRTSSSSTDTQYF. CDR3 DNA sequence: TGTGCCAGCAGTCGGACTAGCTCCTCTAGCACAGATACGCAGTATTTT.

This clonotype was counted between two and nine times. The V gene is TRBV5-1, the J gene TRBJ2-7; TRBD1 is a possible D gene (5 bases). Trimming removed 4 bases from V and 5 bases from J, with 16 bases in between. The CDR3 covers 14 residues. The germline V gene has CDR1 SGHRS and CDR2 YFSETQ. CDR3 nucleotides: TGCGCCAGCAGCAGGGAACAGACAGCCCACGAGCAGTACTTC. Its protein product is CASSREQTAHEQYF.

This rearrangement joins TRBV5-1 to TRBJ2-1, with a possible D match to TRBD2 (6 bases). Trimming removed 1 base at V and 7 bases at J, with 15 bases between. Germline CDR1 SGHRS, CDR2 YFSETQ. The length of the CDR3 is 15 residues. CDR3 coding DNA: TGCGCCAGCAGCTTGTGGGGACTGATGATGAATGAGCAGTTCTTC. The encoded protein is CASSLWGLMMNEQFF.

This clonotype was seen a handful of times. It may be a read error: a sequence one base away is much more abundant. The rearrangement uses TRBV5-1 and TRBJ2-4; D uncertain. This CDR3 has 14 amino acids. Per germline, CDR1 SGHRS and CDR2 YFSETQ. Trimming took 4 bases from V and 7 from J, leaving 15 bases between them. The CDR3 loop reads CASSVTDPSNIQYF. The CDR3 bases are TGCGCCAGCAGCGTTACGGACCCCTCGAACATTCAGTACTTC.

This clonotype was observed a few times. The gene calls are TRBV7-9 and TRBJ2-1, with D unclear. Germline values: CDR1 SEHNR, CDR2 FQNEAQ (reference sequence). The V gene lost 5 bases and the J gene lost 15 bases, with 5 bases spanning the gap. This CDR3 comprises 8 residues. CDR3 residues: CASSPVFF. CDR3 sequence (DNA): TGTGCCAGCAGCCCGGTGTTCTTC.

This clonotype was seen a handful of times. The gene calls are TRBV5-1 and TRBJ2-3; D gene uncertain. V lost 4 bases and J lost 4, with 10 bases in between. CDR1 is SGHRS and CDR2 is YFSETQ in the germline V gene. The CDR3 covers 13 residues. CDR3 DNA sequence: TGCGCCAGCAGCAACCCGGGCGCAGATACGCAGTATTTT. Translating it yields CASSNPGADTQYF.

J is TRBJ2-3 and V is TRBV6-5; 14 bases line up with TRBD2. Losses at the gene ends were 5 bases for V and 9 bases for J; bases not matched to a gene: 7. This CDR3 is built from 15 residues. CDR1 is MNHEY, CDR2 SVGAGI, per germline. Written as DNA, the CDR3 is TGTGCCAGCAGTCCCGGACTAGCGGGAGGACGCACGCAGTATTTT. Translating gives CASSPGLAGGRTQYF.

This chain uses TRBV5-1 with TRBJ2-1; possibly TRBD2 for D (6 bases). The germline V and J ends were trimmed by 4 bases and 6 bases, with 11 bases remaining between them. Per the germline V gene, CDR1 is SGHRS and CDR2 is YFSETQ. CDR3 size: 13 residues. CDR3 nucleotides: TGCGCCAGCAGCGCGGAGGGCCTCAATGAGCAGTTCTTC. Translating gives CASSAEGLNEQFF.

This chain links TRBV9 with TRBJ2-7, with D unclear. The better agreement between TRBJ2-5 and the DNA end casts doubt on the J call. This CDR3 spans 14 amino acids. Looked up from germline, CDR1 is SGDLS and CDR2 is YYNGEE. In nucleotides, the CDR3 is TGTGCCAGCAGCTCACCCACAGCCCAGTGGACCCAGTACTTC. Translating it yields CASSSPTAQWTQYF.

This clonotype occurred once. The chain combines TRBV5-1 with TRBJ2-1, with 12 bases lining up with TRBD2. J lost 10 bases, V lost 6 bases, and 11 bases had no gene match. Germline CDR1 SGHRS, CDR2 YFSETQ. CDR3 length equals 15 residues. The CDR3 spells CASTPGLAGPGEQFF. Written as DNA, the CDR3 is TGCGCCAGCACCCCGGGACTAGCGGGTCCTGGGGAGCAGTTCTTC.

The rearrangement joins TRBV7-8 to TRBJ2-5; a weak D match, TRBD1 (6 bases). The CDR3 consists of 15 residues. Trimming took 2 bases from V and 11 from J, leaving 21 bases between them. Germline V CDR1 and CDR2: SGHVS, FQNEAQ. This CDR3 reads CASSLTRDTPGEQYF. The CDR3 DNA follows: TGTGCCAGCAGCTTAACCCGGGACACACCAGGGGAGCAGTACTTC.

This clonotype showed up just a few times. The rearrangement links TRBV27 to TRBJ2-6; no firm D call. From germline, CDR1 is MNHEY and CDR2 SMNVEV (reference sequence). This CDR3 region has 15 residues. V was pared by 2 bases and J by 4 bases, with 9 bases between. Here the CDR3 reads CASSLLVSGANVLTF. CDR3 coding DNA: TGTGCCAGCAGTTTACTGGTCTCGGGGGCCAACGTCCTGACTTTC.

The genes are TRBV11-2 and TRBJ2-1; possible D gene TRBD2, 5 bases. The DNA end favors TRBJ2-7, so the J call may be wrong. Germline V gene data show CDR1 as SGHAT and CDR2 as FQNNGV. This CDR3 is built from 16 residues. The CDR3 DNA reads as TGTGCCAGCAGCGGCCTGAGGGAGTGGCCCTACAATGAGCAGTACTTC. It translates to CASSGLREWPYNEQYF.